Below, 31 T cell receptor beta chains from the same sample are listed, as sequenced in a study of shared clonotypes between healthy human individuals. Terminally differentiated effector memory CD45RA+ cells were excluded from the naive CD8 cells, which were CD45RO-negative and positively selected for CCR7. Assay used: immunoSEQ multiplex PCR; TCRdb lists only in-frame clones, some missing. The table records millions of clones, about 92% of them present only once. The sequenced sample was naive CD8+ T cells from PBMCs. Source of these receptors: a man younger than 35 in good health. Some clones in this sample may be carry-over from other donors' samples.

The chain is built from TRBV6-5 and TRBJ1-5; D unclear. Germline V lookup: CDR1 MNHEY, CDR2 SVGAGI. The CDR3 extends over 13 amino acids. V was cut by 6 bases and J by 4 bases, with 10 bases left in between. The CDR3 coding sequence is TGTGCCAGCAGCCTCGACATTAATCAGCCCCAGCATTTT. It specifies CASSLDINQPQHF.

This clone has just a few counts. This sample includes further DNA sequences coding for the same CDR3. CDR3 in amino acids: CASSTNTGELFF. CDR3 coding DNA: TGTGCCAGCAGTACGAACACCGGGGAGCTGTTTTTT. The gene calls are TRBV27 and TRBJ2-2; D unclear. The germline V gene has CDR1 MNHEY and CDR2 SMNVEV (reference sequence). The CDR3 is made up of 12 amino acids. The germline V and J ends were trimmed by 5 bases and 0 bases, with 1 base remaining between them.

This chain joins TRBV7-3 and TRBJ1-5; D gene uncertain. This CDR3 comprises 16 residues. Deletions cut 5 bases from V and 2 bases from J, with 16 bases between. Germline V gene lookup returns CDR1 SGHTA and CDR2 FQGTGA. The chain's CDR3 is CASSRDGAGCNQPQHF. The CDR3 DNA reads as TGTGCCAGCAGCCGAGACGGAGCCGGCTGCAATCAGCCCCAGCATTTT.

The V call is TRBV27, the J call TRBJ2-7; the D is unclear. The CDR3 covers 14 residues. The V end was cut by 8 bases, the J end by 2 bases, with 16 bases between. Per the germline V gene, CDR1 is MNHEY and CDR2 is SMNVEV (reference sequence). The DNA of the CDR3 is TGTGCCAGCTCGGCAGATCTCCCCCCCTACGAGCAGTACTTC. It specifies CASSADLPPYEQYF.

The DNA of the CDR3 is TGTGCCAGCAGCCAAGGACACTCAGATTACTATGGCTACACCTTC. Translated, it gives CASSQGHSDYYGYTF. The chain joins TRBV7-9 to TRBJ1-2; TRBD1 might be the D (5 bases). CDR1 and CDR2 (germline): SEHNR, FQNEAQ (reference sequence). The CDR3 length is 15 residues. Trimming took off 5 bases at V and 3 bases at J, with 16 bases between the two ends.

This clone was counted a single time. The chain is built from TRBV27 and TRBJ2-7, with D possibly being TRBD1 (7 bases). The V end was cut by 2 bases, the J end by 4 bases, with 15 bases between. The CDR3 totals 15 residues. Germline CDR1 is MNHEY and CDR2 is SMNVEV (reference sequence). The CDR3 DNA sequence: TGTGCCAGCAGTTTAAGGGCAGGGGGGTATTACGAGCAGTACTTC. Amino acid sequence: CASSLRAGGYYEQYF.

This clone was recorded only once. The gene calls are TRBV7-3 and TRBJ2-3; either TRBD1 or TRBD2 may supply D (5 bases each). The CDR3 sequence is 15 residues long. V was shortened by 5 bases and J by 1 base, with 13 bases between the two germline ends. Germline V gives CDR1 SGHTA, CDR2 FQGTGA. DNA of the CDR3: TGTGCCAGCAGCCCTCTTGGGGGACGCACAGATACGCAGTATTTT. Its translation is CASSPLGGRTDTQYF.

This rearrangement joins TRBV5-1 to TRBJ1-1; the D is unclear. CDR1 is SGHRS, CDR2 YFSETQ, per germline. This CDR3 spans 14 amino acids. The germline V and J ends were trimmed by 1 base and 0 bases, with 7 bases remaining between them. CDR3 sequence reads: CASSLMGLNTEAFF. DNA of the CDR3: TGCGCCAGCAGCTTGATGGGATTGAACACTGAAGCTTTCTTT.

The genes are TRBV7-9 and TRBJ2-3; TRBD1 or TRBD2 may be the D gene (6 bases each). Trimming took off 0 bases at V and 1 base at J, with 14 bases between the two ends. The CDR3 totals 17 residues. Germline CDR1 reads SEHNR; CDR2 reads FQNEAQ (reference sequence). The CDR3 protein is CASSLARAEGGTDTQYF. The CDR3 nucleotides read TGTGCCAGCAGCTTAGCCCGCGCGGAGGGGGGCACAGATACGCAGTATTTT.

This chain links TRBV10-3 with TRBJ2-1; TRBD2 aligns across 8 bases. The CDR3 extends over 15 amino acids. Germline V gene sequence: CDR1 ENHRY, CDR2 SYGVKD. With 3 bases clipped from V and 8 bases from J, the junction kept 9 bases outside the gene matches. The CDR3 bases are TGTGCCATCAGTGAACCCAGCGGGAGAGCGGATGAGCAGTTCTTC. Residues: CAISEPSGRADEQFF.

The chain carries TRBV21-1 and TRBJ1-5. TRBV21-1 is designated a pseudogene. The CDR3 consists of 16 residues. CDR3 region: CASSGGRSYSNQPQHF. CDR3 coding DNA: TGTGCCAGCAGCGGCGGCAGGAGCTATAGCAATCAGCCCCAGCATTTT.

The chain carries TRBV28 and TRBJ2-3; D might be TRBD2 (7 bases). Trimming cost V 6 bases and J 13 bases, with 29 bases left between them. CDR1 and CDR2 (germline): MDHEN, SYDVKM. The CDR3 loop spans 16 amino acids. CDR3 sequence reads: CASRPTGGGSISGEYF. In nucleotides, the CDR3 is TGTGCCAGCAGGCCTACCGGGGGCGGGAGTATCTCCGGGGAGTATTTT.

This rearrangement joins TRBV9 to TRBJ2-6; D not certain. The germline V gene has CDR1 SGDLS and CDR2 YYNGEE. The length of the CDR3 is 15 residues. The germline V and J ends were trimmed by 3 bases and 6 bases, with 13 bases remaining between them. CDR3 sequence reads: CASSAYLGQANVLTF. The CDR3 DNA sequence: TGTGCCAGCAGCGCCTACCTCGGCCAGGCCAACGTCCTGACTTTC.

V usage is TRBV7-3 and J usage is TRBJ2-1; D is ambiguous. Germline-derived CDR1 and CDR2 are SGHTA and FQGTGA. The CDR3 covers 13 residues. The V gene lost 1 base and the J gene lost 5 bases, with 6 bases spanning the gap. In nucleotides, the CDR3 is TGTGCCAGCAGCTTAATGGCAGACAATGAGCAGTTCTTC. The encoded protein is CASSLMADNEQFF.

This chain links TRBV11-2 with TRBJ2-1; TRBD2 might be the D (6 bases). This CDR3 contains 12 residues. Trimming cost V 4 bases and J 5 bases, with 6 bases left between them. Germline CDR1 SGHAT, CDR2 FQNNGV. The CDR3 nucleotides are TGTGCCAGCAGCTGGACTAACAATGAGCAGTTCTTC. Encoded protein: CASSWTNNEQFF.

The V gene is TRBV27, the J gene TRBJ2-7, with 9 bases lining up with TRBD1. Looked up from germline, CDR1 is MNHEY and CDR2 is SMNVEV (reference sequence). Losses at the gene ends were 4 bases for V and 2 bases for J; bases not matched to a gene: 9. CDR3 length equals 16 residues. CDR3: CASSSGPGTGTYEQYF. DNA of the CDR3: TGTGCCAGCAGTTCGGGTCCCGGGACAGGGACCTACGAGCAGTACTTC.

The V and J genes are TRBV28 and TRBJ1-4; no clear D gene. Trimming took off 2 bases at V and 8 bases at J, with 12 bases between the two ends. Germline assignment: CDR1 MDHEN and CDR2 SYDVKM. This CDR3 is 14 amino acids long. CDR3 loop: CASSLRGSREKLFF. CDR3 DNA sequence: TGTGCCAGCAGTTTAAGAGGATCACGCGAAAAACTGTTTTTT.

This clone came up once. The rearrangement uses TRBV4-2 and TRBJ2-1; TRBD1 matches at 9 bases. V lost 0 bases to trimming and J lost 9 bases; unmatched junction nucleotides: 12. The CDR3 totals 17 residues. Germline lookup yields CDR1 LGHNA and CDR2 YNFKEQ. DNA for the CDR3: TGTGCCAGCAGCCAAGACTTACCCGGGACAGGGTCTCTTGAGCAGTTCTTC. Its translation is CASSQDLPGTGSLEQFF.

The J gene is TRBJ2-1, the V gene TRBV9, with TRBD2 matching 14 bases. This CDR3 spans 15 amino acids. The germline V gene has CDR1 SGDLS and CDR2 YYNGEE. V was pared by 3 bases and J by 9 bases, with 5 bases of the junction left unmatched. CDR3 residues: CASSAGTSGSSEQFF. The DNA for the CDR3 is TGTGCCAGCAGCGCAGGGACTAGCGGGAGTTCTGAGCAGTTCTTC.

The gene calls are TRBV7-9 and TRBJ2-7, with D uncertain. Trimming removed 5 bases from V and 6 bases from J, with 20 bases in between. In germline, CDR1 is SEHNR, CDR2 FQNEAQ (reference sequence). This CDR3 region has 15 residues. CDR3 DNA: TGTGCCAGCAGCACCACTCCCCGACACCTCGTCGAGCAGTACTTC. Its translation: CASSTTPRHLVEQYF.

The genes are TRBV27 and TRBJ2-3; TRBD2 matches at 8 bases. The CDR3 covers 16 residues. V shed 6 bases and J 3 bases; nucleotides not matched to a gene: 11. The V gene's germline CDR1 is MNHEY and CDR2 SMNVEV (reference sequence). CDR3 sequence: CASSPWSGSSTDTQYF. Here the CDR3 DNA reads TGTGCCAGCAGCCCCTGGAGCGGGAGCTCGACAGATACGCAGTATTTT.

The genes are TRBV12-5 and TRBJ2-1; 14 nucleotides agree with TRBD2. This CDR3 comprises 16 residues. Germline V lookup: CDR1 LGHNT, CDR2 FRNRAP. The V segment lost 4 bases and the J segment 10 bases; nucleotides outside the gene matches: 9. CDR3 sequence (DNA): TGTGCTAGTGGTTCCACGACTAGCGGGAGGGAGGAGGAGCAGTTCTTC. It encodes CASGSTTSGREEEQFF.

The rearrangement links TRBV7-9 to TRBJ2-5, with 14 bases matching TRBD2. The trim removed 4 bases at V and 1 base at J, leaving 2 bases unmatched. The CDR3 is made up of 16 amino acids. Germline loops: CDR1 SEHNR, CDR2 FQNEAQ (reference sequence). The DNA of the CDR3 is TGTGCCAGCAGCTGGGGACTAGCGGGAGTCCAAGAGACCCAGTACTTC. Translation: CASSWGLAGVQETQYF. The full variable domain, its missing parts supplied by reference TRBV7-9 and TRBJ2-5, is DTGVSQNPRHKITKRGQNVTFRCDPISEHNRLYWYRQTLGQGPEFLTYFQNEAQLEKSRLLSDRFSAERPKGSFSTLEIQRTEQGDSAMYLCASSWGLAGVQETQYFGPGTRLLVL.

V usage is TRBV11-3 and J usage is TRBJ2-7; D is tentatively TRBD1 or TRBD2 (5 bases each). Trimming left V 9 bases short and J 4 bases short, with 28 bases between. CDR1 and CDR2 (germline): SGHNT, YENEEA. The CDR3 runs to 17 residues. CDR3 bases: TGTGCCAGGGAGTGGGGGAGTTGGGAAGCCCAAAAGTACGAGCAGTACTTC. Residues: CAREWGSWEAQKYEQYF.

The V call is TRBV6-1, the J call TRBJ2-7; no clear D gene. The CDR3 covers 13 residues. Germline V gives CDR1 MNHNS, CDR2 SASEGT. Trimming removed 4 bases from V and 4 bases from J, with 11 bases in between. CDR3 nucleotides: TGTGCCAGCAGTGGTCGACGTGATTACGAGCAGTACTTC. It translates to CASSGRRDYEQYF.

The chain is built from TRBV27 and TRBJ1-2, with D unresolved. The CDR3 is 14 residues long. V was pared by 1 base and J by 0 bases, with 6 bases between. The germline gives CDR1 MNHEY, CDR2 SMNVEV (reference sequence). The CDR3 here is CASSLYSTNYGYTF. Written as DNA, the CDR3 is TGTGCCAGCAGTTTATACTCCACTAACTATGGCTACACCTTC.

The chain carries TRBV30 and TRBJ1-4; tentative D call: TRBD1 (5 bases). Germline CDR1 is GTSNPN and CDR2 is SVGIG (reference sequence). The CDR3 extends over 19 amino acids. Trimming pared 3 bases from V and 4 bases from J, leaving 27 bases between. The CDR3 reads CAWSRPTRGPEVNNEKLFF. In DNA form, the CDR3 reads TGTGCCTGGAGCCGACCTACCCGGGGACCCGAAGTGAATAATGAAAAACTGTTTTTT.

The CDR3 protein is CASSARTGGTEAFF. CDR3 bases: TGTGCCAGCAGCGCCAGGACAGGGGGCACTGAAGCTTTCTTT. The chain is built from TRBV7-8 and TRBJ1-1; 10 nucleotides match TRBD1. The CDR3 contains 14 residues. The junction had 4 bases not matched to a gene; V was cut back by 5 bases and J by 4 bases. Per germline, CDR1 SGHVS and CDR2 FQNEAQ.

The V gene is TRBV28, the J gene TRBJ2-3; D gene ambiguous. The V end was cut by 8 bases, the J end by 0 bases, with 15 bases between. The CDR3 has 15 residues. From germline, CDR1 is MDHEN and CDR2 SYDVKM. The CDR3 bases are TGTGCCAGCGAGTTAAGCGCCACTAGCACAGATACGCAGTATTTT. Its translation: CASELSATSTDTQYF.

The chain recombines TRBV29-1 with TRBJ2-7, with TRBD1 identical over 9 bases. V lost 6 bases, J lost 5 bases, and 8 bases stayed unmatched. The germline V gene has CDR1 SQVTM and CDR2 ANQGSEA. The length of the CDR3 is 13 residues. The DNA of the CDR3 is TGCAGCGTATTTACAGGGGGCACACACGAGCAGTACTTC. Encoded protein: CSVFTGGTHEQYF.

This rearrangement joins TRBV7-9 to TRBJ2-1, with TRBD2 matching over 10 bases. V lost 5 bases to trimming and J lost 7 bases; unmatched junction nucleotides: 14. This CDR3 spans 17 amino acids. Germline V gene sequence: CDR1 SEHNR, CDR2 FQNEAQ (reference sequence). CDR3 amino acids: CASSPPGASGRVNEQFF. The CDR3 bases are TGTGCCAGCAGCCCCCCTGGGGCTAGCGGGAGAGTGAATGAGCAGTTCTTC.